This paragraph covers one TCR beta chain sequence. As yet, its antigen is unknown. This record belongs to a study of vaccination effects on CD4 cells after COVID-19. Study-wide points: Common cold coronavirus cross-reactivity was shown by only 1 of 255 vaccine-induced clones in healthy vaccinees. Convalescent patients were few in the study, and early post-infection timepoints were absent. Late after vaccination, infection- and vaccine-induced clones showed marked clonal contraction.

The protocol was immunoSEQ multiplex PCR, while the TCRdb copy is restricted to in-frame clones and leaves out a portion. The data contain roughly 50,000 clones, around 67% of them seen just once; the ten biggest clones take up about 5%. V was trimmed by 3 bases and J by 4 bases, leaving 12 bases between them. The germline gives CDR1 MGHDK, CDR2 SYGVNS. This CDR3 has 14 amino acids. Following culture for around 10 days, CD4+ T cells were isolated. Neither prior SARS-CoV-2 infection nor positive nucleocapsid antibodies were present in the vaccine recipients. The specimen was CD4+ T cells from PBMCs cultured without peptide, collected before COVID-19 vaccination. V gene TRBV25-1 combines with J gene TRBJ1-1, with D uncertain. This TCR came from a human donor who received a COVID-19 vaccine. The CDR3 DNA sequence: TGTGCCAGCAGTGAGATTGCCGGGGTCACTGAAGCTTTCTTT. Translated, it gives CASSEIAGVTEAFF.